These 19 T cell receptor beta chains were all obtained from the same sample, sequenced in a study of untreated major depressive disorder. Method: immunoSEQ multiplex PCR; TCRdb's copy keeps in-frame clones and lacks some. Of over 20,000 clones listed, roughly 86% are singletons. Sequences were obtained from CD4+ T cells from PBMCs. The receptors here all came from a woman aged 30 to 39 in good health.

V gene TRBV5-1 combines with J gene TRBJ1-6; 10 bases agree with TRBD1. V lost 0 bases to trimming and J lost 9 bases; unmatched junction nucleotides: 9. The germline gives CDR1 SGHRS, CDR2 YFSETQ. The CDR3 spans 17 residues. CDR3 sequence: CASSLGDRGGIGSPLHF. The CDR3 DNA is TGCGCCAGCAGCTTGGGGGACAGGGGCGGAATTGGTTCACCCCTCCACTTT.

J is TRBJ1-1 and V is TRBV30; TRBD1 aligns across 7 bases. Germline CDR1 and CDR2: GTSNPN and SVGIG (reference sequence). The CDR3 length is 15 residues. V lost 3 bases and J lost 1; bases outside the gene matches: 8. For the CDR3, the DNA is TGTGCCTGGAGCGGAGCAGGGGGGGCGAACACTGAAGCTTTCTTT. This translates into CAWSGAGGANTEAFF.

V usage is TRBV13 and J usage is TRBJ2-1, with D maybe TRBD2 (6 bases). Germline V gene lookup returns CDR1 PRHDT and CDR2 FYEKMQ (reference sequence). The CDR3 is 15 residues long. Trimming took 5 bases from V and 2 from J, leaving 13 bases between them. CDR3 in DNA: TGTGCCAGCAGCCGATTCGGGGGAGCCTACAATGAGCAGTTCTTC. Its translation: CASSRFGGAYNEQFF.

The gene calls are TRBV5-5 and TRBJ1-4; TRBD1 agrees at 11 bases. The V gene's germline CDR1 is SGHKS and CDR2 YYEKEE (reference sequence). The CDR3 consists of 16 residues. J lost 7 bases, V lost 4 bases, and 9 bases had no gene match. The CDR3 DNA sequence: TGTGCCAGCAGCCCGCGGACAGGGGGCGCCGGTGAAAAACTGTTTTTT. It translates to CASSPRTGGAGEKLFF.

The chain uses TRBV9 and TRBJ2-5; possibly TRBD2 for D (6 bases). Trimming took off 2 bases at V and 4 bases at J, with 15 bases between the two ends. This CDR3 is 15 amino acids long. The germline gives CDR1 SGDLS, CDR2 YYNGEE. CDR3 DNA: TGTGCCAGCAGCGTTTCGGGGGAAGGAGGAGAGACCCAGTACTTC. Its translation: CASSVSGEGGETQYF.

The genes are TRBV7-9 and TRBJ2-3; possible D gene TRBD1, 5 bases. The CDR3 consists of 13 residues. In germline, CDR1 is SEHNR, CDR2 FQNEAQ (reference sequence). V lost 3 bases and J lost 4, with 8 bases in between. The CDR3 reads CASSFKGPDTQYF. Here the CDR3 DNA reads TGTGCCAGCAGCTTCAAGGGGCCAGATACGCAGTATTTT.

This clone was recorded once. CDR3 nucleotides: TGTGCCAGCAGCCTTATAGAGACAGTGGTTGGAAACACCATATATTTT. The encoded protein is CASSLIETVVGNTIYF. The chain is built from TRBV5-5 and TRBJ1-3; D perhaps matches TRBD1 (5 bases). The V and J ends lost 4 bases and 3 bases respectively, with 17 bases between them. Germline CDR1 and CDR2: SGHKS and YYEKEE (reference sequence). CDR3 length: 16 amino acids. Drawing the rest from reference TRBV5-5 and TRBJ1-3, the complete variable domain is DAGVTQSPTHLIKTRGQQVTLRCSPISGHKSVSWYQQVLGQGPQFIFQYYEKEERGRGNFPDRFSARQFPNYSSELNVNALLLGDSALYLCASSLIETVVGNTIYFGEGSWLTVV.

The chain recombines TRBV6-4 with TRBJ2-2, with D maybe TRBD1 (6 bases). Germline V CDR1 and CDR2: MRHNA, SNTAGT. This CDR3 has 14 residues. V was clipped by 3 bases and J by 7 bases, with 12 bases between them. DNA for the CDR3: TGTGCCAGCAGTGAAGTACAGGGTTTCGGGGAGCTGTTTTTT. Its protein is CASSEVQGFGELFF.

This chain uses TRBV20-1 with TRBJ1-1; TRBD1 matches at 8 bases. Trimming cost V 5 bases and J 7 bases; bases outside gene matches: 3. Per germline, CDR1 DFQATT and CDR2 SNEGSKA (reference sequence). CDR3 length equals 11 residues. CDR3 sequence reads: CSASDRVEAFF. Written as DNA, the CDR3 is TGCAGTGCTTCGGACAGGGTTGAAGCTTTCTTT.

The chain uses TRBV25-1 and TRBJ2-3; 7 bases are a match to TRBD1. Germline CDR1 is MGHDK and CDR2 is SYGVNS. J was trimmed by 0 bases and V by 10 bases; bases with no gene match: 13. The CDR3 runs to 16 residues. The CDR3 protein is CATQWSGTASTDTQYF. CDR3 bases: TGTGCCACCCAGTGGTCCGGGACAGCAAGCACAGATACGCAGTATTTT. The full variable domain, rest sourced from reference TRBV25-1 and TRBJ2-3, is EADIYQTPRYLVIGTGKKITLECSQTMGHDKMYWYQQDPGMELHLIHYSYGVNSTEKGDLSSESTVSRIRTEHFPLTLESARPSHTSQYLCATQWSGTASTDTQYFGPGTRLTVL.

The chain has TRBV7-3 and TRBJ2-3; TRBD2 agrees at 9 bases. With V trimmed by 5 bases and J by 2 bases, 5 bases remained unmatched. In germline, CDR1 is SGHTA, CDR2 FQGTGA. The CDR3 totals 15 residues. The CDR3 sequence is CASSPSGVVTDTQYF. The DNA of the CDR3 is TGTGCCAGCAGCCCTAGCGGGGTTGTCACAGATACGCAGTATTTT. Filled out from reference TRBV7-3 and TRBJ2-3, the complete variable domain reads GAGVSQTPSNKVTEKGKYVELRCDPISGHTALYWYRQSLGQGPEFLIYFQGTGAADDSGLPNDRFFAVRPEGSVSTLKIQRTERGDSAVYLCASSPSGVVTDTQYFGPGTRLTVL.

J is TRBJ1-1 and V is TRBV18, with 7 bases aligning to TRBD1. In germline, CDR1 is KGHSH, CDR2 LQKENI. This CDR3 region has 15 residues. V gave up 3 bases and J gave up 1 base; unmatched junction bases: 5. DNA of the CDR3: TGTGCCAGCTCACCCGCAGGGGGGCCGAACACTGAAGCTTTCTTT. Residues: CASSPAGGPNTEAFF. Supplemented by reference TRBV18 and TRBJ1-1, the full variable domain reads NAGVMQNPRHLVRRRGQEARLRCSPMKGHSHVYWYRQLPEEGLKFMVYLQKENIIDESGMPKERFSAEFPKEGPSILRIQQVVRGDSAAYFCASSPAGGPNTEAFFGQGTRLTVV.

V is TRBV2 and J is TRBJ1-4, with D maybe TRBD1 (5 bases). CDR3 length: 11 amino acids. The germline V and J ends were trimmed by 6 bases and 7 bases, with 6 bases remaining between them. CDR1 and CDR2 from the germline V gene are SNHLY and FYNNEI. CDR3 coding DNA: TGTGCCAGCAGGACAGCTGAAAAACTGTTTTTT. As protein: CASRTAEKLFF.

This chain links TRBV7-2 with TRBJ2-7; 10 positions agree with TRBD1. The V gene's germline CDR1 is SGHTA and CDR2 FQGNSA. CDR3 length equals 13 residues. Losses at the gene ends were 5 bases for V and 6 bases for J; bases not matched to a gene: 4. CDR3 sequence (DNA): TGTGCCAGCAGCGCTCGGGACAGGGGCGAGCAGTACTTC. It specifies CASSARDRGEQYF.

This sequence joins TRBV7-9 and TRBJ1-1; D perhaps matches TRBD1 (5 bases). This CDR3 is built from 13 residues. In germline, CDR1 is SEHNR, CDR2 FQNEAQ (reference sequence). Trimming cost V 2 bases and J 4 bases, with 8 bases left between them. The CDR3 DNA sequence: TGTGCCAGCAGCTTAAGACAGAGCACTGAAGCTTTCTTT. Protein: CASSLRQSTEAFF.

The chain has TRBV5-1 and TRBJ1-3, with D hard to call. V was clipped by 3 bases and J by 1 base, with 14 bases between them. Germline V gives CDR1 SGHRS, CDR2 YFSETQ. This CDR3 has 16 amino acids. CDR3 in amino acids: CASSWGGSESGNTIYF. In nucleotides, the CDR3 is TGCGCCAGCAGCTGGGGAGGTAGTGAATCTGGAAACACCATATATTTT.

V usage is TRBV5-4 and J usage is TRBJ2-5; 16 bases are shared with TRBD2. Germline values: CDR1 SGHNT, CDR2 YYREEE (reference sequence). There are 17 residues in the CDR3. After removal of 4 bases from V and 2 bases from J, the junction contained 5 bases not matched to a gene. Here the CDR3 DNA reads TGTGCCAGCAGCGTGGGACTAGCGGGGGGGAGACAAGAGACCCAGTACTTC. It encodes CASSVGLAGGRQETQYF.

The gene calls are TRBV5-1 and TRBJ2-5; 11 bases line up with TRBD2. The germline gives CDR1 SGHRS, CDR2 YFSETQ. The CDR3 covers 17 residues. Trimming removed 1 base from V and 7 bases from J; junction bases left unmatched: 12. The CDR3 region is CASSLFSSGGPTGTQYF. The CDR3 DNA reads TGCGCCAGCAGCTTGTTTTCTAGCGGGGGGCCTACGGGGACCCAGTACTTC. The full variable domain, completed using reference TRBV5-1 and TRBJ2-5, is KAGVTQTPRYLIKTRGQQVTLSCSPISGHRSVSWYQQTPGQGLQFLFEYFSETQRNKGNFPGRFSGRQFSNSRSEMNVSTLELGDSALYLCASSLFSSGGPTGTQYFGPGTRLLVL.

The CDR3 spells CASSVGQGNTEAFF. The CDR3 DNA is TGTGCCAGCAGTGTGGGACAGGGGAACACTGAAGCTTTCTTT. J is TRBJ1-1 and V is TRBV6-1; TRBD1 aligns across 9 bases. The CDR3 length is 14 residues. The germline V gene encodes CDR1 MNHNS and CDR2 SASEGT. The J segment lost 1 base and the V segment lost 4 bases, leaving 1 base of the junction unmatched.